This T cell receptor (beta chain) stems from a study of immune evolution from preneoplasia to lung adenocarcinoma. Clones were sequenced by immunoSEQ multiplex PCR, and TCRdb holds only the in-frame ones, with some missing. This sample has some 8,200 clones, with around 80% found just once. Nucleic acids came from premalignant or tumor cells enriched by macro-dissection. CDR1 KGHSH and CDR2 LQKENI come from the germline V gene. There are 14 residues in the CDR3. V was cut by 3 bases and J by 3 bases, with 8 bases left in between. The sample comprised FFPE minimally invasive lung adenocarcinoma tissue. This chain uses TRBV18 with TRBJ2-2; the D is unclear. The sequence came from a donor at least 70 years old with lung adenocarcinoma. This CDR3 reads CASSPDSYTGELFF. The CDR3 nucleotides read TGTGCCAGCTCACCCGACTCGTACACCGGGGAGCTGTTTTTT.